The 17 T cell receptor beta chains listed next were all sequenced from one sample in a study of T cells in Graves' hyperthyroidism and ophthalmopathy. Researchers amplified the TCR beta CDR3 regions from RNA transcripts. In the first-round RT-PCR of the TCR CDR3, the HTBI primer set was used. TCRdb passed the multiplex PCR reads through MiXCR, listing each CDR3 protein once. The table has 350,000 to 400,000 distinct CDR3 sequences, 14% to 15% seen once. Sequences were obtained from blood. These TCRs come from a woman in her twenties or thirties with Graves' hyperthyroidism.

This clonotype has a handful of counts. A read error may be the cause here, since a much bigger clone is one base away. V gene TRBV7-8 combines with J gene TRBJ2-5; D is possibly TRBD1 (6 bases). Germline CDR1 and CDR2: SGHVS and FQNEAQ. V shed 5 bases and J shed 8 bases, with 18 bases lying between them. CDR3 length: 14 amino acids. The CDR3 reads CASSPGTLSNTQYF. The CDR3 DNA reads TGTGCCAGCAGCCCAGGGACACTATCAAATACCCAGTACTTC.

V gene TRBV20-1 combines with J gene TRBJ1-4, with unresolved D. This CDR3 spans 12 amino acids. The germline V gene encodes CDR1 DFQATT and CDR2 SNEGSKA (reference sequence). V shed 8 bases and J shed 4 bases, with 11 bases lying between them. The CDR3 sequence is CSSSADNEKLFF. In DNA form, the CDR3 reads TGCAGTAGTTCGGCAGATAATGAAAAACTGTTTTTT.

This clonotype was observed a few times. CDR3 in DNA: TGCAGTGCTCAAGACGGCCAGGGACGGTACCAAGAGACCCAGTACTTC. This codes for CSAQDGQGRYQETQYF. V gene TRBV20-1 combines with J gene TRBJ2-5; D is possibly TRBD1 or TRBD2 (5 bases each). This CDR3 is built from 16 residues. Germline V CDR1 and CDR2: DFQATT, SNEGSKA (reference sequence). With 5 bases removed from V and 0 bases from J, the gap between germline ends came to 19 bases.

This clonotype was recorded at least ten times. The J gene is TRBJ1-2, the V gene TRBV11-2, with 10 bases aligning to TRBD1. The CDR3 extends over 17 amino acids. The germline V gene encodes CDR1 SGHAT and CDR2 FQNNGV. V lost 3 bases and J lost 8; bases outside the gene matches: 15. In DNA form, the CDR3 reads TGTGCCAGCAGCTTGCTAGGACAGGGGGTCGACCTACGAGGCTACACCTTC. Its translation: CASSLLGQGVDLRGYTF.

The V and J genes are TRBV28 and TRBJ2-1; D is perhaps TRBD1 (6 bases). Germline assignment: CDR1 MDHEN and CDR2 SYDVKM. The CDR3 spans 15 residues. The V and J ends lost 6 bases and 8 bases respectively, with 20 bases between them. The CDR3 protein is CASRRTTGTIDEQFF. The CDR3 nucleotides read TGTGCCAGCAGACGAACGACCGGGACAATCGATGAGCAGTTCTTC.

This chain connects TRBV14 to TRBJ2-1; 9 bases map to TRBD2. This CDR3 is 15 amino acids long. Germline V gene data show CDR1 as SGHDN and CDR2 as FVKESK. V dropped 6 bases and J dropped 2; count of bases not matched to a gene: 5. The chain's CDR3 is CASRFGTSPYNEQFF. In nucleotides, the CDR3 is TGTGCCAGCAGGTTCGGGACTAGCCCCTACAATGAGCAGTTCTTC.

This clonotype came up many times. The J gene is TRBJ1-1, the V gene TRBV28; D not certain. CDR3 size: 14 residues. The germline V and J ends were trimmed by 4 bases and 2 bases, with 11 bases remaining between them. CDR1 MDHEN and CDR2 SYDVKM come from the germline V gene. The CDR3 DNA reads TGTGCCAGCAGTTCCCCAGACTACAACACTGAAGCTTTCTTT. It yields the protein CASSSPDYNTEAFF.

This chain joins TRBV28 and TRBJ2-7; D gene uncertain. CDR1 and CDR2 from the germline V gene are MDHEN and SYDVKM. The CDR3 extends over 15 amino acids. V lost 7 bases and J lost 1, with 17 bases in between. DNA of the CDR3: TGTGCCAGCAACCCCACTCGGACGGATTCCTACGAGCAGTACTTC. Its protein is CASNPTRTDSYEQYF.

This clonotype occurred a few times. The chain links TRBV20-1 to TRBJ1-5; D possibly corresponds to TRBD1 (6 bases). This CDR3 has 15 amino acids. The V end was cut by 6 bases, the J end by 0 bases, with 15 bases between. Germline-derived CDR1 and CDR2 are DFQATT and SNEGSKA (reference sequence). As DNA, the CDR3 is TGCAGTGCGCCACAGGGTGGGTATAGCAATCAGCCCCAGCATTTT. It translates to CSAPQGGYSNQPQHF.

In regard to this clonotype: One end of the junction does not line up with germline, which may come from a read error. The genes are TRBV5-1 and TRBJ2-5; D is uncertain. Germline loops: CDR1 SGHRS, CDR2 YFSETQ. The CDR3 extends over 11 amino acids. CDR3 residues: CVSSAQETQYF. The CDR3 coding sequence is TGCGTCAGCAGCGCGCAAGAGACCCAGTACTTC. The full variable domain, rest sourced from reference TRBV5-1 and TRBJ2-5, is KAGVTQTPRYLIKTRGQQVTLSCSPISGHRSVSWYQQTPGQGLQFLFEYFSETQRNKGNFPGRFSGRQFSNSRSEMNVSTLELGDSALYLCVSSAQETQYFGPGTRLLVL.

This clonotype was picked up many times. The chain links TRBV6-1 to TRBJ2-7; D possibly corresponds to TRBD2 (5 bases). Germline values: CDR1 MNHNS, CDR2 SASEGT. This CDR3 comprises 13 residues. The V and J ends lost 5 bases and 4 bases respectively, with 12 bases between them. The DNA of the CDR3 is TGTGCCAGCAGTCGCAGCGGACCTTACGAGCAGTACTTC. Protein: CASSRSGPYEQYF.

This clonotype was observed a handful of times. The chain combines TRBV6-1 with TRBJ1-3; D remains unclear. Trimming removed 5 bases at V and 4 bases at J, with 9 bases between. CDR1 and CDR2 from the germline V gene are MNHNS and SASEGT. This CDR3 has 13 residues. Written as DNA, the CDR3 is TGTGCCAGCAGTTGGCGGACGGGAAACACCATATATTTT. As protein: CASSWRTGNTIYF.

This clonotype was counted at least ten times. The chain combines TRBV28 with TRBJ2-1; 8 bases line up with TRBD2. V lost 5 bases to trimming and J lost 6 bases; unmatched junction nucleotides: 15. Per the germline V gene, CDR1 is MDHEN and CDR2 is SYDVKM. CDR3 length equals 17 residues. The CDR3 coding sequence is TGTGCCAGCAGTCGGCCCCCGGGGTTAGCGGGGTTCAATGAGCAGTTCTTC. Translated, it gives CASSRPPGLAGFNEQFF. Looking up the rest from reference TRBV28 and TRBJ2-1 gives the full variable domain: DVKVTQSSRYLVKRTGEKVFLECVQDMDHENMFWYRQDPGLGLRLIYFSYDVKMKEKGDIPEGYSVSREKKERFSLILESASTNQTSMYLCASSRPPGLAGFNEQFFGPGTRLTVL.

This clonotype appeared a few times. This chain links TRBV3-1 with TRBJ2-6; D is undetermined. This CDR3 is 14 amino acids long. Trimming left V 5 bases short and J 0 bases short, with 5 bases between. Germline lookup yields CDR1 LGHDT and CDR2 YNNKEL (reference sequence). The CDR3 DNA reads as TGTGCCAGCAGCGAAAGCTCTGGGGCCAACGTCCTGACTTTC. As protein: CASSESSGANVLTF.

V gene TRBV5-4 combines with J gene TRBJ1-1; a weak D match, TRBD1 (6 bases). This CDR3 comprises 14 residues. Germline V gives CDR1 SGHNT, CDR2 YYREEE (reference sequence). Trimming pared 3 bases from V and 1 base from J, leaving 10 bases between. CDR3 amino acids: CASSSRDKNTEAFF. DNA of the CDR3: TGTGCCAGCAGCTCCCGGGACAAGAACACTGAAGCTTTCTTT. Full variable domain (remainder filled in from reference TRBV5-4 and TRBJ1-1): ETGVTQSPTHLIKTRGQQVTLRCSSQSGHNTVSWYQQALGQGPQFIFQYYREEENGRGNFPPRFSGLQFPNYSSELNVNALELDDSALYLCASSSRDKNTEAFFGQGTRLTVV.

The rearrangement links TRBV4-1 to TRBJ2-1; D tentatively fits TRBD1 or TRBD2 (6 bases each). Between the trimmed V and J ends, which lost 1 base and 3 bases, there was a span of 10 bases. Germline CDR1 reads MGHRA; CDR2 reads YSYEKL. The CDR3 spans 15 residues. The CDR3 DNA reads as TGCGCCAGCAGCCAAGCGGGGGCCCACTACAATGAGCAGTTCTTC. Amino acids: CASSQAGAHYNEQFF.

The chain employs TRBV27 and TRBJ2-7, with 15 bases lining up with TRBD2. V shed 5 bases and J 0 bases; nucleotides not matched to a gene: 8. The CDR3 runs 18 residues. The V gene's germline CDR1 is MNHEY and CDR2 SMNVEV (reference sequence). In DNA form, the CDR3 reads TGTGCCAGCAGTCCCGGGACTAGCGGGAGGTCGAGCTCCTACGAGCAGTACTTC. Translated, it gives CASSPGTSGRSSSYEQYF.